This T cell receptor beta chain is from a study of CD8+ T cells in alopecia areata. As for treatment: oral pan-JAK inhibitor, 5-10 mg twice daily. Germline V gives CDR1 SQVTM, CDR2 ANQGSEA. The CDR3 runs to 11 residues. Notes on this clone: Relative to the germline gene, one junction end is altered; a read error may explain this.

Extracted from the samples, RNA was reverse transcribed into cDNA to serve as the sequencing template. The repertoire was sequenced with immunoSEQ multiplex PCR; TCRdb's copy has only in-frame clones and lacks some. The sample includes some 220,000 clones, more than 45% of them seen just once. The chain combines TRBV29-1 with TRBJ2-1; no firm D call. Sequencing was performed on CD4+ T cells sorted from blood, taken at week 4, from a patient treated with tofacitinib. This clonotype originated in a human donor with alopecia areata. This chain's CDR3 is CSVEVVDEQFF. CDR3 coding DNA: TGCAGCGTAGAAGTGGTAGATGAGCAGTTCTTC.